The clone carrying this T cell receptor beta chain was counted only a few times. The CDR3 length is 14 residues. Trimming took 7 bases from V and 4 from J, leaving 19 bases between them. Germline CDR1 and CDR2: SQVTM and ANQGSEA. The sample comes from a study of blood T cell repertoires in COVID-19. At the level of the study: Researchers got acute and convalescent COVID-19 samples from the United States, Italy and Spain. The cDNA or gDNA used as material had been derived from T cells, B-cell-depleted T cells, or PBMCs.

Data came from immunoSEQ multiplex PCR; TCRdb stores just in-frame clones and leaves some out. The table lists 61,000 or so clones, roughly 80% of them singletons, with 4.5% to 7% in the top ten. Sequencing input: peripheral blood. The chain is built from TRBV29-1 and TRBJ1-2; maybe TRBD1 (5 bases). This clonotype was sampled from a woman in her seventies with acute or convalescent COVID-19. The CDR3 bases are TGCAGCGGGCACGCCGGGACTAATCTCTATGGCTACACCTTC. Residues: CSGHAGTNLYGYTF. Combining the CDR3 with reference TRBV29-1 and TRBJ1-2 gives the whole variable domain SAVISQKPSRDICQRGTSLTIQCQVDSQVTMMFWYRQQPGQSLTLIATANQGSEATYESGFVIDKFPISRPNLTFSTLTVSNMSPEDSSIYLCSGHAGTNLYGYTFGSGTRLTVV.